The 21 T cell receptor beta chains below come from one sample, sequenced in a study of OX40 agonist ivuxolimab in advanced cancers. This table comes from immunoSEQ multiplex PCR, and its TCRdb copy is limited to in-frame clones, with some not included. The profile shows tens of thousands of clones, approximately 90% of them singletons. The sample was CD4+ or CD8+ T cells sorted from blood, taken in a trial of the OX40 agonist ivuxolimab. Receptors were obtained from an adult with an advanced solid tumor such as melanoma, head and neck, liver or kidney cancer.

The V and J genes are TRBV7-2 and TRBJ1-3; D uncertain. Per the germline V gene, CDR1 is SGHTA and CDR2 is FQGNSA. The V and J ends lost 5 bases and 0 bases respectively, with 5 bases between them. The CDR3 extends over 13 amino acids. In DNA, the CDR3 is TGTGCCAGCAGCCCTCGCTCTGGAAACACCATATATTTT. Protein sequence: CASSPRSGNTIYF.

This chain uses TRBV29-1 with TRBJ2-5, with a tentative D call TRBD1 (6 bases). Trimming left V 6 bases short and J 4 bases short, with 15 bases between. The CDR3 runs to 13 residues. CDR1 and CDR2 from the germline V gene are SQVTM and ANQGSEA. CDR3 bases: TGCAGCGTACATTCGGACAGACCAGAGACCCAGTACTTC. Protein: CSVHSDRPETQYF.

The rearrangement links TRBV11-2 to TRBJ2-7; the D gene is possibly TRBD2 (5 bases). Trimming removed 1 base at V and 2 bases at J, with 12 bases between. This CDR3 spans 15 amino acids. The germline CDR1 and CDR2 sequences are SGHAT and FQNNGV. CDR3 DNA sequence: TGTGCCAGCAGCTTAGGGGAGACGGCCACCTACGAGCAGTACTTC. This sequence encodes CASSLGETATYEQYF.

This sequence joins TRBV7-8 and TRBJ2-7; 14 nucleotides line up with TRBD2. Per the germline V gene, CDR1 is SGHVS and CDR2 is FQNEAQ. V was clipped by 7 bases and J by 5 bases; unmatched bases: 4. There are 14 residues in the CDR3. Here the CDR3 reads CASKGLAGVDEQYF. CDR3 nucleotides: TGTGCCAGCAAGGGACTAGCGGGAGTTGACGAGCAGTACTTC.

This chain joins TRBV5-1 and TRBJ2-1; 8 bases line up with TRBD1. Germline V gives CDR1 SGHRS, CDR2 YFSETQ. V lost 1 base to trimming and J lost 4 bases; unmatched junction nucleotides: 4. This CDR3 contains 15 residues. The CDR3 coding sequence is TGCGCCAGCAGCTTGACCGGGACAGGATACAATGAGCAGTTCTTC. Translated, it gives CASSLTGTGYNEQFF.

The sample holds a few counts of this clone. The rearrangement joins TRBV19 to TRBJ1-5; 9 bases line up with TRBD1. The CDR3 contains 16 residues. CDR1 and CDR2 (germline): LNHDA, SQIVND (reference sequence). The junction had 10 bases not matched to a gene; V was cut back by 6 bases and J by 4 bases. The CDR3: CASRQARDRVNQPQHF. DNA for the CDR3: TGTGCCAGTAGACAGGCTCGGGACAGGGTGAATCAGCCCCAGCATTTT.

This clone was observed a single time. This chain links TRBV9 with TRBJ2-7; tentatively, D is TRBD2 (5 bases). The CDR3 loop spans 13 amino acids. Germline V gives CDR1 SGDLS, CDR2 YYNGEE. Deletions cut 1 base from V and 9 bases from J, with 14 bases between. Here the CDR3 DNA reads TGTGCCAGCAGCGTATTCGAGGGTCAGGTGCAGTACTTC. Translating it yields CASSVFEGQVQYF.

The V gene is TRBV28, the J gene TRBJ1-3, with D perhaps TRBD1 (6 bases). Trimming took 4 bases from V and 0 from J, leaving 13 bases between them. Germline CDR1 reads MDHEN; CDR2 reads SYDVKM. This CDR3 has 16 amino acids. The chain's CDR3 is CASSSEGGISGNTIYF. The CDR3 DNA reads TGTGCCAGCAGTTCCGAGGGGGGCATCTCTGGAAACACCATATATTTT.

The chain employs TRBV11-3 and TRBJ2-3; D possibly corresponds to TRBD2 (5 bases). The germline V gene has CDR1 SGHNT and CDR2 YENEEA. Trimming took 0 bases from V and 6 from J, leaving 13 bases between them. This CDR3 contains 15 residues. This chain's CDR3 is CASSLESGFEDTQYF. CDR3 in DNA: TGTGCCAGCAGCTTAGAGAGCGGCTTCGAGGATACGCAGTATTTT.

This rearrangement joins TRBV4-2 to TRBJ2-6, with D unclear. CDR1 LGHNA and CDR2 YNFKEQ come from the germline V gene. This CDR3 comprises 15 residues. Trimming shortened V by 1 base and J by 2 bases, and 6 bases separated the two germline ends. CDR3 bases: TGTGCCAGCAGCCAAGGGGGTCCTGGGGCCAACGTCCTGACTTTC. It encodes CASSQGGPGANVLTF.

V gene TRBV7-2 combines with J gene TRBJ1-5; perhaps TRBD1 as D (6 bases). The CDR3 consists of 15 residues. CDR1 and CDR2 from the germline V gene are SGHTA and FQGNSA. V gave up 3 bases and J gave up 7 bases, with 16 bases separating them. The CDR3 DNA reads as TGTGCCAGCAGCTTCTTAACAGGGCCGCGGCAGCCCCAGCATTTT. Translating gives CASSFLTGPRQPQHF.

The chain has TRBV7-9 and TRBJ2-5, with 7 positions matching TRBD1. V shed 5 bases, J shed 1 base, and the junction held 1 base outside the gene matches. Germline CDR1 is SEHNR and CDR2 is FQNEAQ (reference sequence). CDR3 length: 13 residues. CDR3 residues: CASSRDSQETQYF. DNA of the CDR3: TGTGCCAGCAGCCGGGACAGCCAAGAGACCCAGTACTTC.

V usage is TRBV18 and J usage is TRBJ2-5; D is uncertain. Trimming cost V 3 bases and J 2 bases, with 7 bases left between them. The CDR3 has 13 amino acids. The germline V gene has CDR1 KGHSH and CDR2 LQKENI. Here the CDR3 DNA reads TGTGCCAGCTCACCCCATCGACAAGAGACCCAGTACTTC. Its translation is CASSPHRQETQYF.

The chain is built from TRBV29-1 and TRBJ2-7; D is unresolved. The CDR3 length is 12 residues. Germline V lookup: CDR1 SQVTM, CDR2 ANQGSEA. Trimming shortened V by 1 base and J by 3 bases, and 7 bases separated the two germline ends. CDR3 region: CSVEARDYEQYF. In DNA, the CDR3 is TGCAGCGTTGAAGCTCGTGACTACGAGCAGTACTTC.

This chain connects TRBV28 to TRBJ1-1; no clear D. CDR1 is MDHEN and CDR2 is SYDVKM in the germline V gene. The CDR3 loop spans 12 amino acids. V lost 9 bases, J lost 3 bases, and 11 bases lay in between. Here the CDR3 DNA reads TGTGCCAGTAGTCAGAGGGACACTGAAGCTTTCTTT. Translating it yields CASSQRDTEAFF. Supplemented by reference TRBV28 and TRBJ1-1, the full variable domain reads DVKVTQSSRYLVKRTGEKVFLECVQDMDHENMFWYRQDPGLGLRLIYFSYDVKMKEKGDIPEGYSVSREKKERFSLILESASTNQTSMYLCASSQRDTEAFFGQGTRLTVV.

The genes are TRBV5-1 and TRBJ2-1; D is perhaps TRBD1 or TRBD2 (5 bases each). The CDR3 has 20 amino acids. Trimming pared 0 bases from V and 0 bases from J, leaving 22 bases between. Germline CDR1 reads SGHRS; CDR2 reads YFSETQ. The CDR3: CASSLANLMGTLASYNEQFF. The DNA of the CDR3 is TGCGCCAGCAGCTTGGCGAACTTAATGGGGACCCTGGCCTCCTACAATGAGCAGTTCTTC. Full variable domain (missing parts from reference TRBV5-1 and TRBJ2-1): KAGVTQTPRYLIKTRGQQVTLSCSPISGHRSVSWYQQTPGQGLQFLFEYFSETQRNKGNFPGRFSGRQFSNSRSEMNVSTLELGDSALYLCASSLANLMGTLASYNEQFFGPGTRLTVL.

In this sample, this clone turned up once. The CDR3 DNA reads as TGTGCCAGCAGTTACCCCCAGGGGGCTAACAATCAGCCCCAGCATTTT. It yields the protein CASSYPQGANNQPQHF. J is TRBJ1-5 and V is TRBV6-5, with 8 bases that match TRBD1. The V and J ends lost 2 bases and 3 bases, in that order; junction bases with no gene match: 6. In germline, CDR1 is MNHEY, CDR2 SVGAGI. This CDR3 is 16 amino acids long.

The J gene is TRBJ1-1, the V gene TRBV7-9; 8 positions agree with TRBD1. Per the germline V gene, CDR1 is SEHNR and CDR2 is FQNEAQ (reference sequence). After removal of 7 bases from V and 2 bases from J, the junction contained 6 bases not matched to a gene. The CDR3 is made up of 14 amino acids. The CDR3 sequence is CASTWTGLNTEAFF. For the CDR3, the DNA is TGTGCCAGCACGTGGACAGGGCTAAACACTGAAGCTTTCTTT.

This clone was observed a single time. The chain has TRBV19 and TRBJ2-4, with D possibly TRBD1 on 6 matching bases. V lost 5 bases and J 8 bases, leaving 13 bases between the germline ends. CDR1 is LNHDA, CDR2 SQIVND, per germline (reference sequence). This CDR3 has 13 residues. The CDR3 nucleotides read TGTGCCAGTAGTCCTGGGGGCAGGGACATTCAGTACTTC. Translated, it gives CASSPGGRDIQYF.

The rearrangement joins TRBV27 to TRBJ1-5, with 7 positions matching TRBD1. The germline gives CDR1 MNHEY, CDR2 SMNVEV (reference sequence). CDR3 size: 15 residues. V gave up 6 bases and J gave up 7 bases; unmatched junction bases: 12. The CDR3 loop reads CASSPRTGLRQPQHF. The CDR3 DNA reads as TGTGCCAGCAGCCCGAGGACAGGTTTAAGGCAGCCCCAGCATTTT.

The CDR3 DNA reads TGTGCCAGCAGCTTTGGACTGGGATCTAGCACAGATACGCAGTATTTT. It specifies CASSFGLGSSTDTQYF. J is TRBJ2-3 and V is TRBV7-9; possibly TRBD2 for D (5 bases). The CDR3 loop spans 16 amino acids. The V gene lost 3 bases and the J gene lost 0 bases, with 13 bases spanning the gap. Germline values: CDR1 SEHNR, CDR2 FQNEAQ (reference sequence).